The 2 T cell receptor beta chains reported below all come from one sample, sequenced in a study of graft-versus-host responses after intestinal transplantation. Documented time point: postoperative day 105 after intestinal transplantation (dayNNNN = postoperative day). Clones were read by immunoSEQ multiplex PCR, and TCRdb kept only the in-frame ones, dropping some. The sample lists approximately 10,000 clones, just over 90% occurring once. The sequenced sample was PBMCs, obtained 105 days after intestinal transplantation. These receptors were taken from a human patient who received an intestinal transplant, so some T cells may come from the graft donor.

The DNA for the CDR3 is TGTGCCAGCAGACAGGGGAGTTCACCCCTCCACTTT. Its translation is CASRQGSSPLHF. The chain couples TRBV13 to TRBJ1-6, with 7 bases aligning to TRBD1. Per the germline V gene, CDR1 is PRHDT and CDR2 is FYEKMQ (reference sequence). Unmatched junction bases numbered 2, after V lost 6 bases and J lost 9 bases. This CDR3 has 12 residues.

The chain employs TRBV7-9 and TRBJ2-1; D is undetermined. This CDR3 is built from 13 residues. V lost 2 bases, J lost 6 bases, and 8 bases lay in between. The germline V gene has CDR1 SEHNR and CDR2 FQNEAQ (reference sequence). The CDR3 spells CASSLYPLNEQFF. CDR3 nucleotides: TGTGCCAGCAGCTTATATCCGCTCAATGAGCAGTTCTTC.